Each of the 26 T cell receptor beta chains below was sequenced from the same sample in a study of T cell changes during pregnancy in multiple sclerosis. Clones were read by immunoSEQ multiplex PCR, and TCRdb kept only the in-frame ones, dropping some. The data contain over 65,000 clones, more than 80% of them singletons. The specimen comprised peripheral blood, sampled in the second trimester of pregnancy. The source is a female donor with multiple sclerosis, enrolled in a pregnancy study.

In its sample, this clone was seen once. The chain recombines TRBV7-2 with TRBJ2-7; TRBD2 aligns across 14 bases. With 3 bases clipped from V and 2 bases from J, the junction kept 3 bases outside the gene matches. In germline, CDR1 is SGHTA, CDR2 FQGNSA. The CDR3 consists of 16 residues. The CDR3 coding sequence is TGTGCCAGCAGCTTCCGACTAGCGGGGGGGCCCTACGAGCAGTACTTC. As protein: CASSFRLAGGPYEQYF.

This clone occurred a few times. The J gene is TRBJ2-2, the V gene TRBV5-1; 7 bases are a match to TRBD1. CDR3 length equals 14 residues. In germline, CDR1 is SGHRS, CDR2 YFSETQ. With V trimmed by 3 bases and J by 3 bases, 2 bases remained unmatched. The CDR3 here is CASSSGQYTGELFF. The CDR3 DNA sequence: TGCGCCAGCAGCTCGGGACAGTACACCGGGGAGCTGTTTTTT.

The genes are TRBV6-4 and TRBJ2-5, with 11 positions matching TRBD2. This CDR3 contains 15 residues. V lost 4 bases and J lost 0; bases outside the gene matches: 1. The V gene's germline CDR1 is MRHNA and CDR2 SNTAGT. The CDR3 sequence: CASSALAGDQETQYF. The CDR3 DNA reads TGTGCCAGCAGTGCACTAGCGGGGGACCAAGAGACCCAGTACTTC.

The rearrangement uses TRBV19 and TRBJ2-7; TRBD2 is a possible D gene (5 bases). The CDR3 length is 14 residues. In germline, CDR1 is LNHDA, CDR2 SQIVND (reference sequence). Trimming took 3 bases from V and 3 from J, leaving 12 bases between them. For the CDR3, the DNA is TGTGCCAGTAGTATCGGGATACAAAACTACGAGCAGTACTTC. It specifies CASSIGIQNYEQYF. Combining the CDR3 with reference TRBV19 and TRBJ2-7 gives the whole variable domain DGGITQSPKYLFRKEGQNVTLSCEQNLNHDAMYWYRQDPGQGLRLIYYSQIVNDFQKGDIAEGYSVSREKKESFPLTVTSAQKNPTAFYLCASSIGIQNYEQYFGPGTRLTVT.

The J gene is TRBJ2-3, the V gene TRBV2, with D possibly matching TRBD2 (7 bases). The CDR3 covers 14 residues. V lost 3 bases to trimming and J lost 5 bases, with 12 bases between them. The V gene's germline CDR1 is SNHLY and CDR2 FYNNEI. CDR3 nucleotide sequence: TGTGCCAGCAGTGAGAGGGGGGGCAGAGATACGCAGTATTTT. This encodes CASSERGGRDTQYF.

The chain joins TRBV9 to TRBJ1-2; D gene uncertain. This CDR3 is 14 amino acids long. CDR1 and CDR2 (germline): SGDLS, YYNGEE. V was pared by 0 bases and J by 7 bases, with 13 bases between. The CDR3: CASSVVEGRSGYTF. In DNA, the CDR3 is TGTGCCAGCAGCGTAGTAGAGGGAAGGAGTGGCTACACCTTC.

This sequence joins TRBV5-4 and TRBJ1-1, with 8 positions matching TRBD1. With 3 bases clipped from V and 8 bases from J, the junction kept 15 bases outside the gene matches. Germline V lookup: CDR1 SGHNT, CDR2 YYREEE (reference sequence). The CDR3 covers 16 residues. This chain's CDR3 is CASSSSDRGGVGEAFF. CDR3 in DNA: TGTGCCAGCAGCTCTTCCGACAGGGGAGGGGTAGGGGAAGCTTTCTTT.

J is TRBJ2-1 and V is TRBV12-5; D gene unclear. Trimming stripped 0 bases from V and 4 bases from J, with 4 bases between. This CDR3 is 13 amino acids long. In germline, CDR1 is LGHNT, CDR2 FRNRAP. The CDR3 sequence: CASGLVRYNEQFF. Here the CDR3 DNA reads TGTGCTAGTGGTTTGGTTCGGTACAATGAGCAGTTCTTC.

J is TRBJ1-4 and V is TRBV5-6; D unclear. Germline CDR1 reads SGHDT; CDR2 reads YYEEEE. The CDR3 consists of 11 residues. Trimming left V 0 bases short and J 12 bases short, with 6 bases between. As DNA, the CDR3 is TGTGCCAGCAGCTTGGCAGTGGAACTGTTTTTT. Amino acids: CASSLAVELFF.

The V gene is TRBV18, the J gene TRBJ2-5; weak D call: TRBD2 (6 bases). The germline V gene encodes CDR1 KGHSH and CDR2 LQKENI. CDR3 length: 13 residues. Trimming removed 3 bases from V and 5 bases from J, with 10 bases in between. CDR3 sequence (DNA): TGTGCCAGCTCACCCTGGGGGGATGAGACCCAGTACTTC. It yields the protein CASSPWGDETQYF.

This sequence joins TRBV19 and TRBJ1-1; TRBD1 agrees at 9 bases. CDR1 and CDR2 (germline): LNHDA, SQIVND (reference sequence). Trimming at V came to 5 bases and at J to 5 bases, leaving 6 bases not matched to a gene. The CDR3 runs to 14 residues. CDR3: CASSWTGDTTEAFF. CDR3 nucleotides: TGTGCCAGTAGTTGGACAGGGGATACGACTGAAGCTTTCTTT. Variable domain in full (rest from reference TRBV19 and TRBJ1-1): DGGITQSPKYLFRKEGQNVTLSCEQNLNHDAMYWYRQDPGQGLRLIYYSQIVNDFQKGDIAEGYSVSREKKESFPLTVTSAQKNPTAFYLCASSWTGDTTEAFFGQGTRLTVV.

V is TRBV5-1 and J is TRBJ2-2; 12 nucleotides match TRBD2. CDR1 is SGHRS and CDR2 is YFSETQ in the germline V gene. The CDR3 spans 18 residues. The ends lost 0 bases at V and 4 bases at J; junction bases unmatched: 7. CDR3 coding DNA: TGCGCCAGCAGCTTGGTCCCACTAGCGGGGGGTTTCACCGGGGAGCTGTTTTTT. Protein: CASSLVPLAGGFTGELFF.

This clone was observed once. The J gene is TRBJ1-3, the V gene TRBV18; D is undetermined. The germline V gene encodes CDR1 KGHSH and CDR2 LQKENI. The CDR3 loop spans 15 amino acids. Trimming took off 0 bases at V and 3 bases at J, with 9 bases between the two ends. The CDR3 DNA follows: TGTGCCAGCTCACCACCGAGTGTTTTTGGAAACACCATATATTTT. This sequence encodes CASSPPSVFGNTIYF.

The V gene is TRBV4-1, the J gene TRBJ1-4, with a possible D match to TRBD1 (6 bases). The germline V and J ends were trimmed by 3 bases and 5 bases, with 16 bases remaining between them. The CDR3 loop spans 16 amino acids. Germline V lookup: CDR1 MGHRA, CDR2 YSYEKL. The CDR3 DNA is TGCGCCAGCAGCCATCTACTACAGGGATCAAATGAAAAACTGTTTTTT. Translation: CASSHLLQGSNEKLFF.

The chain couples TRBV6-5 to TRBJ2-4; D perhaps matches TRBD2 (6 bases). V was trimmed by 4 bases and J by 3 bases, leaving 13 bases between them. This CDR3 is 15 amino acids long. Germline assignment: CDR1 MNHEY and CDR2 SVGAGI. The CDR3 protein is CASSFRSGDKNIQYF. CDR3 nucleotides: TGTGCCAGCAGTTTCCGTTCGGGGGACAAAAACATTCAGTACTTC.

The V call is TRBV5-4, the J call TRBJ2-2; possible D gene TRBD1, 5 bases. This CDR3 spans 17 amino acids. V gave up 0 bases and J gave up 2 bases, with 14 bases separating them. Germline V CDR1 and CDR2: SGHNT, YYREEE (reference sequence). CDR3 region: CASSLDRRRTNTGELFF. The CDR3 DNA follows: TGTGCCAGCAGCTTGGACCGGAGACGGACAAACACCGGGGAGCTGTTTTTT.

The CDR3 loop reads CASSQVRDRVEQYF. CDR3 in DNA: TGTGCCAGCAGCCAAGTCCGGGACAGGGTCGAGCAGTACTTC. The chain employs TRBV14 and TRBJ2-7; 9 bases fit TRBD1. After removal of 1 base from V and 6 bases from J, the junction contained 4 bases not matched to a gene. Germline V CDR1 and CDR2: SGHDN, FVKESK. The CDR3 covers 14 residues.

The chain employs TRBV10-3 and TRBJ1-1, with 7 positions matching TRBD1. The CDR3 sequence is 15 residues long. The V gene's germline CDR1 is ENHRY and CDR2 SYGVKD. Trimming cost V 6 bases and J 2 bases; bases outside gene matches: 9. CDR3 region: CAISPGQTKNTEAFF. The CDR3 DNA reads TGTGCCATCAGCCCGGGACAGACTAAAAACACTGAAGCTTTCTTT.

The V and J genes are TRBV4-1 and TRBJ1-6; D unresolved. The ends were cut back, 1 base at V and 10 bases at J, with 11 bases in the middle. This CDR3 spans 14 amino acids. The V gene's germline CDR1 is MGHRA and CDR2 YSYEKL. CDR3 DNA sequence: TGCGCCAGCAGCCAAGGGAGGTGGGAGTCACCCCTCCACTTT. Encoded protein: CASSQGRWESPLHF.

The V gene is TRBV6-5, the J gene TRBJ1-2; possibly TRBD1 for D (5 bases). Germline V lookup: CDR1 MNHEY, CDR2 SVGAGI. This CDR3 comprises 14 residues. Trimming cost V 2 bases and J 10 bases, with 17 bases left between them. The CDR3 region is CASSYRSRQWVYTF. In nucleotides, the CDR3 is TGTGCCAGCAGTTACCGTAGCAGACAGTGGGTCTACACCTTC.

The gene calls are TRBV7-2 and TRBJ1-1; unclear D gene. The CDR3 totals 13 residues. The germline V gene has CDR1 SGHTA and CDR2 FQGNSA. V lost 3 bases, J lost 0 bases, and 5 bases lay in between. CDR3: CASSFAVNTEAFF. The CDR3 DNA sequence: TGTGCCAGCAGCTTCGCAGTGAACACTGAAGCTTTCTTT.

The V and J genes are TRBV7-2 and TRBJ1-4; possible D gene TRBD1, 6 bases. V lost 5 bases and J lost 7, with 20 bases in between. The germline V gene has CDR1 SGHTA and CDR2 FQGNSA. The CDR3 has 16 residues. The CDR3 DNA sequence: TGTGCCAGCAGCCTTCATTCCAGGGGCGCGGGTGAAAAACTGTTTTTT. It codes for CASSLHSRGAGEKLFF.

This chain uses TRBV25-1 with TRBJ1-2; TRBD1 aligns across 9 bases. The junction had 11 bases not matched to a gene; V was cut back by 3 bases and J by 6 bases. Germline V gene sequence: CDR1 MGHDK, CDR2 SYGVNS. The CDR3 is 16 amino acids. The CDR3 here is CASSDGQGKDGHGYTF. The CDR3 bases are TGTGCCAGCAGTGATGGACAGGGGAAGGACGGGCATGGCTACACCTTC.

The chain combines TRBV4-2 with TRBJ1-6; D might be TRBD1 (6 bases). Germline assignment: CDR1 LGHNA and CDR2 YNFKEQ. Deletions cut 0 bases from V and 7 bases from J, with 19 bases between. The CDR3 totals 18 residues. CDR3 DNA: TGTGCCAGCAGCCAAGATTTGCGGGGGCCCGGAATCAATTCACCCCTCCACTTT. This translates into CASSQDLRGPGINSPLHF.

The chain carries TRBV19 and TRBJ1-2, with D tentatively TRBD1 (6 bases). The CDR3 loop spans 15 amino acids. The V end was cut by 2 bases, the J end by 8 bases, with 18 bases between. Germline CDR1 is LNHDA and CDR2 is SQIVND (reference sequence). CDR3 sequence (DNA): TGTGCCAGTAGTATATTCTATGGGAAACAGGGAGGCTACACCTTC. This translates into CASSIFYGKQGGYTF.

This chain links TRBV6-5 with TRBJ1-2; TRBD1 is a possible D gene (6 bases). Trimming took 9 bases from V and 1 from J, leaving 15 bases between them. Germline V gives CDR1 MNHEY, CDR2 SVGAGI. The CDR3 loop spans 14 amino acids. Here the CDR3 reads CASRGEGLNYGYTF. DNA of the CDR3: TGTGCCAGTAGGGGGGAGGGCCTTAACTATGGCTACACCTTC.